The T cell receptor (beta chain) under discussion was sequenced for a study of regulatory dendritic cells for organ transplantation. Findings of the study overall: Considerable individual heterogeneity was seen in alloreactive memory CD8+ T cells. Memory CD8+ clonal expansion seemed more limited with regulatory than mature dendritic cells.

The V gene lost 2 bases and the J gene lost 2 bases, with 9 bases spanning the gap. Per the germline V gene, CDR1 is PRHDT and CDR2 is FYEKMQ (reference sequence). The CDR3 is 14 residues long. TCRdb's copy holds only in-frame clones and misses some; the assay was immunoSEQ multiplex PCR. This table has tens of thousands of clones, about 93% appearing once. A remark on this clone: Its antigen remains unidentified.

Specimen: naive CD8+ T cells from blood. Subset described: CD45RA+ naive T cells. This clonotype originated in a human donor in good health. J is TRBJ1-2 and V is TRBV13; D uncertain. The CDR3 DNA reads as TGTGCCAGCAGCTTATACGGTTCCAACTATGGCTACACCTTC. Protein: CASSLYGSNYGYTF.